This T cell receptor beta chain derives from a study of T cell repertoires in ileal Crohn's disease. The data were produced by immunoSEQ multiplex PCR, yet TCRdb's version contains in-frame clones alone and is incomplete. The table has about 6,400 clones, about 76% seen once; the top ten hold approximately 16%. The CDR3 is 15 residues long. V gave up 6 bases and J gave up 0 bases; unmatched junction bases: 5. From germline, CDR1 is LNHDA and CDR2 SQIVND (reference sequence). Sequenced: ileal tissue. The chain is built from TRBV19 and TRBJ2-5, with TRBD2 matching over 9 bases. The receptor was derived from an adult with Crohn's disease. Here the CDR3 reads CASSLSGSNQETQYF. DNA of the CDR3: TGTGCCAGTAGCCTTAGCGGGAGTAACCAAGAGACCCAGTACTTC.